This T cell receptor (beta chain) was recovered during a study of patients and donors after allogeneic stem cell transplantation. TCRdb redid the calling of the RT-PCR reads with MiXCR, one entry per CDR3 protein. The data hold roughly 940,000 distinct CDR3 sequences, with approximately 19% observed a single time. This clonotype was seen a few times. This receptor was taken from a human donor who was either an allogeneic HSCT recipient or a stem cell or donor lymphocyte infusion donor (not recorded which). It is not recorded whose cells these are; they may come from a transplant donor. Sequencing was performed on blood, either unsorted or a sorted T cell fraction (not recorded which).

CDR3 DNA sequence: TGTGCCAGCTCACCGGTCAATTACAGGGGGGGCGAGCAGTACTTC. This gives the protein CASSPVNYRGGEQYF. The chain has TRBV18 and TRBJ2-7; D possibly corresponds to TRBD1 (8 bases). CDR3 length: 15 residues. The germline V gene encodes CDR1 KGHSH and CDR2 LQKENI. V lost 3 bases, J lost 6 bases, and 18 bases lay in between.